The sequence of this T cell receptor (beta chain) was determined in a study of Ad26.COV2.S vaccination and SARS-CoV-2 variants. Study at large: Donor joined the COV1001 Ad26.COV2.S trial arm.

Indicated treatment: approximately 18 received Ad26.COV2.S at low or high dose, single or two shots; several received placebo; per-sample allocation not given. Collection of samples fell on day 63 after the first vaccine or placebo injection. The donor's status was that of an adult aged 18-55 years in Boston. Vaccine was an Ad26 vector expressing Wuhan-strain SARS-CoV-2 spike. The CDR3 sequence is 16 residues long. The J segment lost 1 base and the V segment lost 1 base, leaving 2 bases of the junction unmatched. Germline CDR1 and CDR2: SGHVS and FNYEAQ. Profiling relied on immunoSEQ multiplex PCR, and the TCRdb table lists in-frame clones only, not all of them. The sample lists 300,000 to 400,000 clones, more than 75% occurring once. A single count supports this clone.

V usage is TRBV7-6 and J usage is TRBJ1-5; 9 nucleotides line up with TRBD1. Specimen: peripheral blood, collected in a trial of Ad26.COV2.S vaccine versus placebo. This clonotype originated in a person aged 18-65 years who received the Ad26.COV2.S COVID-19 vaccine or a placebo. As DNA, the CDR3 is TGTGCCAGCAGCTTAGGGGGACAGGGAAGCAATCAGCCCCAGCATTTT. This encodes CASSLGGQGSNQPQHF.